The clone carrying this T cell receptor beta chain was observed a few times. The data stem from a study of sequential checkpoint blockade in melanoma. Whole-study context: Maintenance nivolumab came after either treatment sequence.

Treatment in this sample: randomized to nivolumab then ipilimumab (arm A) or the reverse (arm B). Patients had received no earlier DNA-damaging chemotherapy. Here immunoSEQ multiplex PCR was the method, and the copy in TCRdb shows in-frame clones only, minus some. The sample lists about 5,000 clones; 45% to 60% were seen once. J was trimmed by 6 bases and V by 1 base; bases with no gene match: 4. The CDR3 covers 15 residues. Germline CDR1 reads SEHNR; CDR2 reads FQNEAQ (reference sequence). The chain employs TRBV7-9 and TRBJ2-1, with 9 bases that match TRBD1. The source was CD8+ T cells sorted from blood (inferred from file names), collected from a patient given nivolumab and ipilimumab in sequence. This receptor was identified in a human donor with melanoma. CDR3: CASSLGDREINEQFF. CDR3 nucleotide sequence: TGTGCCAGCAGCTTAGGGGACAGGGAGATCAATGAGCAGTTCTTC. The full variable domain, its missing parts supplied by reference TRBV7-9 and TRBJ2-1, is DTGVSQNPRHKITKRGQNVTFRCDPISEHNRLYWYRQTLGQGPEFLTYFQNEAQLEKSRLLSDRFSAERPKGSFSTLEIQRTEQGDSAMYLCASSLGDREINEQFFGPGTRLTVL.